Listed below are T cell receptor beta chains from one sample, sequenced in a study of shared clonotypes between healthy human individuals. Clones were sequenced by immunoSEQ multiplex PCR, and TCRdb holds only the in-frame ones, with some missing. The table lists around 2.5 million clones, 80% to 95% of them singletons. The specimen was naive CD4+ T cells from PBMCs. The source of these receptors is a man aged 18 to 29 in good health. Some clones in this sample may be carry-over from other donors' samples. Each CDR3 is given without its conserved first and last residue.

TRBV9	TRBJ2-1	ASTSTGTAYNEQF
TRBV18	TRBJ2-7	ASSPEGAGAGGEQY
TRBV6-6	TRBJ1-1	ASSAGGGTEAF
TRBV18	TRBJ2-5	ASSPPQETQY
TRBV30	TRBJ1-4	AWSVLGGTEKLF
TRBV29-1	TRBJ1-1	SAFRGGTEAF
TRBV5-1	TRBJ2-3	ASSPMTGSDTQY
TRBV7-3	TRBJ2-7	ASSLSGGRAYEQY
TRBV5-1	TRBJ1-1	ASSLAVGAEAF
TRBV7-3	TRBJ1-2	ASSLTPGQNYGYT
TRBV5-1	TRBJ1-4	ASSFVPGNEKLF
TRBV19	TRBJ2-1	ASSRELAGVRNEQF
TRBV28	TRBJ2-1	ASSPREGMGF
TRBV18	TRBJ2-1	ASSPPSRGLMSNEQF